The 28 T cell receptor beta chains presented below share a single source sample, sequenced in a study of long-term antiretroviral therapy in people with HIV. Researchers report immunoSEQ v3.0 was run at survey level. The assay was immunoSEQ multiplex PCR, and TCRdb's table has in-frame clones only and misses some. The repertoire includes tens of thousands of clones, roughly 84% of them detected once, and 4% to 5% sits in the top ten. The sample was unsorted PBMCs, taken 1.3 years after starting antiretroviral therapy. These TCRs come from a man aged 55 to 70 with HIV.

In its sample, this clone was seen a few times. V usage is TRBV5-1 and J usage is TRBJ2-7; maybe TRBD2 (6 bases). The CDR3 loop spans 14 amino acids. Germline loops: CDR1 SGHRS, CDR2 YFSETQ. V was cut by 0 bases and J by 2 bases, with 9 bases left in between. CDR3 sequence: CASSLERTTYEQYF. For the CDR3, the DNA is TGCGCCAGCAGCTTGGAACGGACTACCTACGAGCAGTACTTC. The full variable domain, completed using reference TRBV5-1 and TRBJ2-7, is KAGVTQTPRYLIKTRGQQVTLSCSPISGHRSVSWYQQTPGQGLQFLFEYFSETQRNKGNFPGRFSGRQFSNSRSEMNVSTLELGDSALYLCASSLERTTYEQYFGPGTRLTVT.

The chain has TRBV5-4 and TRBJ2-6, with D perhaps TRBD1 or TRBD2 (5 bases each). The germline V gene has CDR1 SGHNT and CDR2 YYREEE (reference sequence). The CDR3 runs to 15 residues. V was clipped by 4 bases and J by 9 bases, with 17 bases between them. DNA for the CDR3: TGTGCCAGCAGCCTTCAGACCGGGGACGGCAACGTCCTGACTTTC. This sequence encodes CASSLQTGDGNVLTF.

The chain links TRBV2 to TRBJ1-2; the match to TRBD1 covers 9 bases. Trimming at V came to 6 bases and at J to 8 bases, leaving 10 bases not matched to a gene. The CDR3 runs to 14 residues. Germline V lookup: CDR1 SNHLY, CDR2 FYNNEI. The DNA of the CDR3 is TGTGCCAGCAGGACAGGGGGAGCAAGGTCCGGCTACACCTTC. Protein sequence: CASRTGGARSGYTF.

The V gene is TRBV6-7, the J gene TRBJ2-5; no reliable D call. TRBV6-7 counts as an open reading frame of uncertain function. The V end was cut by 7 bases, the J end by 4 bases, with 7 bases between. This CDR3 contains 11 residues. This CDR3 is CASKSAETQYF. The CDR3 DNA reads as TGTGCCAGCAAGTCGGCAGAGACCCAGTACTTC.

This chain joins TRBV5-6 and TRBJ2-3, with a tentative D call TRBD2 (6 bases). The CDR3 has 14 amino acids. Germline V CDR1 and CDR2: SGHDT, YYEEEE. V gave up 4 bases and J gave up 1 base, with 10 bases separating them. The CDR3 DNA reads TGTGCCAGCAGCCCCGGGAGAGGCACAGATACGCAGTATTTT. Its protein is CASSPGRGTDTQYF.

This chain uses TRBV9 with TRBJ2-2; D remains ambiguous. Germline-derived CDR1 and CDR2 are SGDLS and YYNGEE. This CDR3 is 14 amino acids long. Trimming removed 3 bases from V and 4 bases from J, with 10 bases in between. The CDR3 spells CASSAPFGTGELFF. Here the CDR3 DNA reads TGTGCCAGCAGCGCCCCTTTCGGCACCGGGGAGCTGTTTTTT.

The rearrangement uses TRBV6-5 and TRBJ1-6; tentative D call: TRBD1 (6 bases). V lost 7 bases to trimming and J lost 9 bases, with 19 bases between them. Germline CDR1 and CDR2: MNHEY and SVGAGI. This CDR3 spans 15 amino acids. The CDR3 sequence is CASTPAGGRVSPLHF. In DNA form, the CDR3 reads TGTGCCAGCACCCCGGCGGGGGGGCGCGTTTCACCCCTCCACTTT.

The J gene is TRBJ2-3, the V gene TRBV23-1; D gene unclear. TRBV23-1 is recorded as an ORF, its role being uncertain. Trimming took off 3 bases at V and 0 bases at J, with 16 bases between the two ends. This CDR3 has 17 amino acids. DNA for the CDR3: TGCGCCAGCAGTCATAAAGACGGTGGAATTAGCACAGATACGCAGTATTTT. Its translation is CASSHKDGGISTDTQYF.

The chain carries TRBV7-9 and TRBJ2-1; no clear D. The CDR3 sequence is 15 residues long. With 0 bases removed from V and 7 bases from J, the gap between germline ends came to 13 bases. The V gene's germline CDR1 is SEHNR and CDR2 FQNEAQ (reference sequence). The CDR3 is CASSLARARLNEQFF. The CDR3 DNA follows: TGTGCCAGCAGCTTAGCCCGGGCCAGATTAAATGAGCAGTTCTTC.

This clone was counted a single time. This chain joins TRBV7-2 and TRBJ2-7; 11 bases agree with TRBD2. Trimming at V came to 3 bases and at J to 5 bases, leaving 9 bases not matched to a gene. The germline gives CDR1 SGHTA, CDR2 FQGNSA. CDR3 size: 16 residues. The CDR3 coding sequence is TGTGCCAGCAGCTTCCAGGACCTAGCGGGAGGCGACGAGCAGTACTTC. Translating gives CASSFQDLAGGDEQYF.

The chain is built from TRBV4-2 and TRBJ2-7; TRBD1 matches 7 bases. The CDR3 is made up of 13 amino acids. CDR1 LGHNA and CDR2 YNFKEQ come from the germline V gene. The J segment lost 5 bases and the V segment lost 4 bases, leaving 5 bases of the junction unmatched. CDR3 residues: CASSPTGPNEQYF. Written as DNA, the CDR3 is TGTGCCAGCAGCCCGACAGGGCCAAACGAGCAGTACTTC.

This chain joins TRBV18 and TRBJ1-1; D remains unclear. V lost 6 bases and J 1 base, leaving 15 bases between the germline ends. The CDR3 totals 15 residues. The germline V gene has CDR1 KGHSH and CDR2 LQKENI. CDR3 sequence (DNA): TGTGCCAGCTCCGTACTTCCAAATAGGAACACTGAAGCTTTCTTT. It encodes CASSVLPNRNTEAFF.

J is TRBJ2-3 and V is TRBV5-4, with D unclear. V lost 0 bases, J lost 4 bases, and 6 bases lay in between. The CDR3 has 13 residues. Germline V lookup: CDR1 SGHNT, CDR2 YYREEE (reference sequence). This CDR3 is CASSLDGPDTQYF. The CDR3 nucleotides read TGTGCCAGCAGCTTGGATGGGCCAGATACGCAGTATTTT.

V and J are TRBV6-1 and TRBJ2-7, with D tentatively TRBD1 or TRBD2 (5 bases each). The V gene's germline CDR1 is MNHNS and CDR2 SASEGT. The V end was cut by 8 bases, the J end by 0 bases, with 14 bases between. CDR3 size: 14 residues. For the CDR3, the DNA is TGTGCCAGCGGCGAGGGACCCTACTCCTACGAGCAGTACTTC. Amino acids: CASGEGPYSYEQYF.

The J gene is TRBJ2-2, the V gene TRBV9, with D perhaps TRBD2 (5 bases). Germline loops: CDR1 SGDLS, CDR2 YYNGEE. CDR3 length: 17 residues. Between the trimmed V and J ends, which lost 0 bases and 2 bases, there was a span of 14 bases. CDR3 coding DNA: TGTGCCAGCAGCGTAGGGCTAGCTGATCGTAACACCGGGGAGCTGTTTTTT. It codes for CASSVGLADRNTGELFF.

The rearrangement uses TRBV5-6 and TRBJ1-4; D is perhaps TRBD1 (6 bases). Deletions cut 2 bases from V and 8 bases from J, with 16 bases between. The CDR3 has 15 amino acids. CDR1 is SGHDT and CDR2 is YYEEEE in the germline V gene. CDR3 loop: CASSFGGWLREKLFF. The DNA of the CDR3 is TGTGCCAGCAGCTTTGGGGGCTGGTTGCGCGAAAAACTGTTTTTT.

This clone was found once. The CDR3 nucleotides read TGTGCCAGCAGTCCGCAACACAGGGCTTTGTATAATTCACCCCTCCACTTT. Amino acid sequence: CASSPQHRALYNSPLHF. V is TRBV28 and J is TRBJ1-6; a possible D gene is TRBD1 (6 bases). The V end was cut by 5 bases, the J end by 4 bases, with 18 bases between. The CDR3 contains 17 residues. Germline assignment: CDR1 MDHEN and CDR2 SYDVKM.

V is TRBV27 and J is TRBJ1-1; D is unclear. CDR3 length: 14 residues. Trimming removed 2 bases from V and 1 base from J, with 8 bases in between. Germline values: CDR1 MNHEY, CDR2 SMNVEV (reference sequence). The CDR3 sequence is CASSLKGRNTEAFF. The CDR3 DNA follows: TGTGCCAGCAGTTTAAAGGGCAGGAACACTGAAGCTTTCTTT.

The chain has TRBV28 and TRBJ2-7; either TRBD1 or TRBD2 may fit D (5 bases each). V lost 11 bases and J lost 0, with 14 bases in between. This CDR3 contains 13 residues. Germline V CDR1 and CDR2: MDHEN, SYDVKM. The CDR3 sequence is CAPGAGTSYEQYF. As DNA, the CDR3 is TGTGCCCCCGGCGCAGGGACCTCCTACGAGCAGTACTTC.

The rearrangement joins TRBV18 to TRBJ2-1; 12 bases fit TRBD2. In germline, CDR1 is KGHSH, CDR2 LQKENI. The CDR3 extends over 15 amino acids. The ends lost 3 bases at V and 9 bases at J; junction bases unmatched: 6. CDR3 residues: CASSPPSGRAGEQFF. The CDR3 bases are TGTGCCAGCTCACCCCCTAGCGGGAGGGCCGGTGAGCAGTTCTTC.

For this clone: Because the CDR3's place on the DNA is in doubt, the DNA is left out and the CDR3 is given as listed by TCRdb. The chain uses TRBV7-5 and TRBJ1-2. TRBV7-5 is reported as a pseudogene. The CDR3 spans 18 amino acids, including both terminal residues. CDR3 sequence: CARIRRSVGRGTSCGYTF.

A single count supports this clone. The chain joins TRBV28 to TRBJ1-4; maybe TRBD1 (5 bases). The V end was cut by 1 base, the J end by 6 bases, with 15 bases between. Per the germline V gene, CDR1 is MDHEN and CDR2 is SYDVKM. The CDR3 runs 16 residues. The CDR3 protein is CASSLSIRGWDEKLFF. As DNA, the CDR3 is TGTGCCAGCAGTTTATCTATTAGGGGCTGGGATGAAAAACTGTTTTTT.

The table lists this clone with a few counts. The V call is TRBV9, the J call TRBJ2-3; 12 bases align to TRBD2. The J segment lost 2 bases and the V segment lost 0 bases, leaving 4 bases of the junction unmatched. There are 17 residues in the CDR3. CDR1 and CDR2 from the germline V gene are SGDLS and YYNGEE. The CDR3 spells CASSVVASGGDTDTQYF. In DNA, the CDR3 is TGTGCCAGCAGCGTAGTCGCTAGCGGGGGGGACACAGATACGCAGTATTTT.

The chain links TRBV30 to TRBJ2-5, with 8 bases fitting TRBD2. The CDR3 runs to 14 residues. CDR1 GTSNPN and CDR2 SVGIG come from the germline V gene (reference sequence). V trimming: 4 bases; J trimming: 5 bases; junction bases outside the gene matches: 9. CDR3 sequence reads: CAWTPPGGRETQYF. CDR3 DNA: TGTGCCTGGACCCCCCCGGGGGGGCGGGAGACCCAGTACTTC.

The V and J genes are TRBV27 and TRBJ1-2; TRBD1 might be the D (5 bases). This CDR3 has 15 residues. Germline V gives CDR1 MNHEY, CDR2 SMNVEV (reference sequence). V was clipped by 3 bases and J by 0 bases, with 11 bases between them. CDR3 DNA sequence: TGTGCCAGCAGTTTGGCAGGACACACTAACTATGGCTACACCTTC. Translated: CASSLAGHTNYGYTF.

This chain uses TRBV18 with TRBJ2-3, with no clear D. The CDR3 is made up of 14 amino acids. The germline V gene encodes CDR1 KGHSH and CDR2 LQKENI. V lost 5 bases and J lost 3, with 12 bases in between. The CDR3 DNA follows: TGTGCCAGCTCAAGGAAGGTTACGACAGATACGCAGTATTTT. As protein: CASSRKVTTDTQYF.

The chain uses TRBV5-4 and TRBJ2-5; 11 bases are shared with TRBD2. Germline V gene sequence: CDR1 SGHNT, CDR2 YYREEE (reference sequence). V was clipped by 3 bases and J by 0 bases; unmatched bases: 10. The CDR3 totals 18 residues. CDR3 sequence reads: CASSSRLAGPSYQETQYF. Written as DNA, the CDR3 is TGTGCCAGCAGCTCTCGACTAGCGGGGCCGTCGTACCAAGAGACCCAGTACTTC.

The gene calls are TRBV18 and TRBJ2-1; D gene ambiguous. From germline, CDR1 is KGHSH and CDR2 LQKENI. V dropped 8 bases and J dropped 0 bases, with 14 bases sitting between them. The CDR3 is made up of 15 amino acids. The CDR3 nucleotides read TGTGCCAGCCGTTGGGCAGGCAGCTCCTACAATGAGCAGTTCTTC. Its protein product is CASRWAGSSYNEQFF. The whole variable domain, filled in from reference TRBV18 and TRBJ2-1, reads NAGVMQNPRHLVRRRGQEARLRCSPMKGHSHVYWYRQLPEEGLKFMVYLQKENIIDESGMPKERFSAEFPKEGPSILRIQQVVRGDSAAYFCASRWAGSSYNEQFFGPGTRLTVL.